This T cell receptor (beta chain) was captured by sequencing in a study of blood T cell repertoires in COVID-19. Study as a whole: Sites in the United States, Italy and Spain provided acute and convalescent COVID-19 samples.

Repertoires were generated with immunoSEQ multiplex PCR, while TCRdb's copy carries only in-frame clones and drops some. Of 250,000 to 350,000 clones in the sample, around 89% were seen once. Sequenced sample: peripheral blood. This clonotype was sampled from a man aged 25-40 years with acute or convalescent COVID-19.

The CDR3 spells CSVVFQGYEQYF. CDR3 nucleotide sequence: TGCAGCGTTGTATTTCAGGGCTACGAGCAGTACTTC. V and J are TRBV29-1 and TRBJ2-7; possible D gene TRBD1, 5 bases. The germline V gene has CDR1 SQVTM and CDR2 ANQGSEA. V dropped 4 bases and J dropped 3 bases, with 10 bases sitting between them. This CDR3 is built from 12 residues.